This T cell receptor beta chain was found in a study of cytomegalovirus exposure and HLA in healthy donors. The CDR3 has 14 amino acids. V gave up 1 base and J gave up 3 bases, with 9 bases separating them. Per germline, CDR1 MDHEN and CDR2 SYDVKM. 60 Vbeta and 13 Jbeta primers were used in PCR. Profiling relied on immunoSEQ multiplex PCR, and the TCRdb table lists in-frame clones only, not all of them. The data show 150,000 to 200,000 clones, with around 83% seen just once and approximately 0.8% held by the top ten. The chain has TRBV28 and TRBJ1-1; no clear D gene. Source material: PBMCs. The sequence was obtained from a young woman in good health and CMV-seronegative. CDR3 amino acids: CASSLYSYDTEAFF. The CDR3 coding sequence is TGTGCCAGCAGTTTATACAGTTATGACACTGAAGCTTTCTTT.